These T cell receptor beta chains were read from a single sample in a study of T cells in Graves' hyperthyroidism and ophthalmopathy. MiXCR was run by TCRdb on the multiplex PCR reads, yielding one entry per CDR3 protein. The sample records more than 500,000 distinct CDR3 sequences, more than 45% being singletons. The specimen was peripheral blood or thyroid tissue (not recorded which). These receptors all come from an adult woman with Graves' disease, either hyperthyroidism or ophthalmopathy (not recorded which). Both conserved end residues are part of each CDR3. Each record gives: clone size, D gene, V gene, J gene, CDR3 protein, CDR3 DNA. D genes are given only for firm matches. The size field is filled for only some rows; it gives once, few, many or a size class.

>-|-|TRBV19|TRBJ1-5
CASSKPEGTGQSPQHF
TGTGCCAGTAGTAAGCCCGAGGGGACCGGGCAATCGCCCCAGCATTTT
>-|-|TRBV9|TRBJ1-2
CASRARWARSVMDGYTF
TGTGCCAGCAGGGCTCGGTGGGCCCGGTCGGTAATGGATGGCTACACCTTC
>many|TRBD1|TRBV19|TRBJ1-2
CASSSIQGADGYTF
TGTGCCAGTAGTAGCATACAGGGGGCGGATGGCTACACCTTC
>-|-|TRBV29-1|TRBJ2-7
CSVRDGLYEQYF
TGCAGCGTAAGGGACGGTCTCTACGAGCAGTACTTC
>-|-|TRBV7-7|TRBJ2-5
CASSLDLGIQETQYF
TGTGCCAGCAGCTTAGATCTGGGGATCCAAGAGACCCAGTACTTC
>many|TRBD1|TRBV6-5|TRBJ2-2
CASSQQGVSGELFF
TGTGCCAGCAGTCAACAGGGGGTCTCCGGGGAGCTGTTTTTT
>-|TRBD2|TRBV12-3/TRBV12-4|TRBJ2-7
CASRLAGDTYEQYF
TGTGCCAGCAGACTAGCGGGAGATACCTACGAGCAGTACTTC
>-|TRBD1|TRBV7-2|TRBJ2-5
CASSSRTGWETQYF
TGTGCCAGCAGCTCCCGGACAGGGTGGGAGACCCAGTACTTC
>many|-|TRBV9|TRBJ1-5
CASSAEGQATPIQPQHF
TGTGCCAGCAGCGCCGAGGGCCAAGCGACCCCAATTCAGCCCCAGCATTTT
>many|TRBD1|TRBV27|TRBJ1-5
CASRPTGQGAGNQPQHF
TGTGCCAGCAGGCCCACGGGACAGGGGGCGGGCAATCAGCCCCAGCATTTT
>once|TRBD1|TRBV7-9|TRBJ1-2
CASSQLGTEYGYTF
TGTGCCAGCAGCCAACTCGGGACAGAATATGGCTACACCTTC
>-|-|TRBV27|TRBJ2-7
CASLWRYEQYF
TGTGCCAGCCTATGGAGGTACGAGCAGTACTTC
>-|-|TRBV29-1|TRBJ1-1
CSVSGTDMNTEAFF
TGCAGCGTTTCCGGGACCGACATGAACACTGAAGCTTTCTTT
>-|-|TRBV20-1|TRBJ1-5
CSVIRDSNQPQHF
TGCAGTGTGATTCGAGATAGCAATCAGCCCCAGCATTTT
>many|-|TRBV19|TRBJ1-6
CASSVRSTNSPLHF
TGTGCCAGTAGTGTCCGGTCTACTAATTCACCCCTCCACTTT
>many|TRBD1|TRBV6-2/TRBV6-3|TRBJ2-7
CAISRAGGDEQYF
TGTGCCATCTCCCGGGCAGGGGGCGACGAGCAGTACTTC
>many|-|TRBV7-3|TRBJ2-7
CASSRQGGGEQYF
TGTGCCAGCAGCCGCCAGGGGGGTGGCGAGCAGTACTTC
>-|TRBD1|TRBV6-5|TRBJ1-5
CASSYSVTGAGQPQHF
TGTGCCAGCAGTTACTCGGTGACAGGGGCGGGTCAGCCCCAGCATTTT
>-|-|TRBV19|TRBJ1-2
CASSGGLSRGYTF
TGTGCCAGTAGTGGGGGACTTTCAAGAGGCTACACCTTC
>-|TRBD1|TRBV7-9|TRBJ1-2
CASSAGWGQGHYGYTF
TGTGCCAGCAGTGCTGGGTGGGGACAGGGCCACTATGGCTACACCTTC
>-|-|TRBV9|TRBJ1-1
CASSAGHLGNTEAFF
TGTGCCAGCAGCGCGGGACACCTCGGGAACACTGAAGCTTTCTTT
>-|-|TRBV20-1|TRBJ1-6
CSASGTPNSPLHF
TGCAGTGCCAGCGGGACACCGAATTCACCCCTCCACTTT
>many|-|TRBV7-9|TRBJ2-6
CASSLPQGNSGANVLTF
TGTGCCAGCAGCTTACCTCAGGGCAACTCTGGGGCCAACGTCCTGACTTTC
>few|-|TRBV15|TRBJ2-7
CATSRVLAGSYEQYF
TGTGCCACCAGCAGAGTCCTGGCGGGGAGCTACGAGCAGTACTTC
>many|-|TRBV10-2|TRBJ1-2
CASSEPDRSRRF
TGCGCCAGCAGTGAACCGGACAGAAGTCGCCGCTTC
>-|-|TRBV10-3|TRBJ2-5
CAISEGDDDKQYF
TGTGCCATCAGTGAAGGGGACGACGATAAGCAGTACTTC
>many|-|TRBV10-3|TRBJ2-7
CAISAGTKDYEQYF
TGTGCCATCAGTGCCGGGACAAAAGACTACGAGCAGTACTTC
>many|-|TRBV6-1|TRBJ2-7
CASSEPSAVSSYEQYF
TGTGCCAGCAGTGAACCTTCAGCGGTTAGCTCCTACGAGCAGTACTTC
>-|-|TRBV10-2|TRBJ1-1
CASRLTENLREAFF
TGCGCCAGCAGGTTGACAGAGAACCTCAGAGAAGCTTTCTTT
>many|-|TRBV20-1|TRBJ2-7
CSAPQKSWYPGEQYF
TGCAGTGCTCCCCAGAAAAGTTGGTACCCGGGCGAGCAGTACTTC
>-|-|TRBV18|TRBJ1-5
CASSRGSYLSNQPQHF
TGTGCCAGCTCACGGGGGAGTTACCTTAGCAATCAGCCCCAGCATTTT
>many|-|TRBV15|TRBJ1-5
CATSRPGPFAGQPQHF
TGTGCCACCAGCAGACCCGGACCGTTCGCCGGCCAGCCCCAGCATTTT
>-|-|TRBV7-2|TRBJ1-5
CASSLEWVNQPQHF
TGTGCCAGCAGCTTAGAATGGGTCAATCAGCCCCAGCATTTT
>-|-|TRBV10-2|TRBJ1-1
CASSQVVPMNTEAFF
TGTGCCAGCAGCCAAGTGGTCCCAATGAACACTGAAGCTTTCTTT
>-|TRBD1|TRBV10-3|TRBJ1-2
CAISESTGESGYTF
TGTGCCATCAGTGAGTCGACAGGGGAAAGTGGCTACACCTTC
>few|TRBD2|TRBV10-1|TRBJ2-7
CASSGGTSGIHRVHEQYF
TGCGCCAGCAGTGGAGGTACTAGCGGGATCCACCGGGTCCACGAGCAGTACTTC
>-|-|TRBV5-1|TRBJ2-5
CASSSVGLRETQYF
TGCGCCAGCAGCTCGGTGGGGTTGCGAGAGACCCAGTACTTC
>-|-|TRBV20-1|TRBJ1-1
CSASRGGTAHEAFF
TGCAGTGCTAGTCGGGGGGGGACCGCGCATGAAGCTTTCTTT
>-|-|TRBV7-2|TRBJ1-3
CASSLGGISGNTIYF
TGTGCCAGCAGCTTAGGTGGTATCTCTGGAAACACCATATATTTT